The source of this TCR beta chain is a study of cytomegalovirus exposure and HLA in healthy donors. Findings and caveats of the study: Among TCR beta chains, those listed as cytomegalovirus-associated numbered under 200. A later analysis reportedly found that, within productive TCRs, an Asian-associated ancestry cluster had fewer N-insertions than the mean observed across the approximately 600 donors.

The primer mix had 60 Vbeta and 13 Jbeta primers. Sequencing used immunoSEQ multiplex PCR; TCRdb keeps in-frame clones, though not all of them. This repertoire shows 200,000 to 250,000 clones, over 65% found once; its top ten account for around 0.63%. The CDR3 sequence is 13 residues long. Trimming removed 4 bases at V and 1 base at J, with 9 bases between. In germline, CDR1 is SGHRS, CDR2 YFSETQ. Participants comprised healthy donors of bone marrow. Note on this clone: No antigen is known for it.

The sequencing input was PBMCs. This receptor was obtained from a man younger than 30 in good health and CMV-seronegative. The chain carries TRBV5-1 and TRBJ2-7; D ambiguous. The CDR3 DNA reads as TGCGCCAGCAGCCTGACTCCGTCCTACGAGCAGTACTTC. Translating gives CASSLTPSYEQYF. Based on the CDR3 plus reference TRBV5-1 and TRBJ2-7, the full variable domain is KAGVTQTPRYLIKTRGQQVTLSCSPISGHRSVSWYQQTPGQGLQFLFEYFSETQRNKGNFPGRFSGRQFSNSRSEMNVSTLELGDSALYLCASSLTPSYEQYFGPGTRLTVT.